This TCR beta chain was retrieved from a study of CD4+ T cells in melanoma. Overall study findings and caveats: Diverse differentiation states were reported for melanoma neoantigen-specific CD4+ T cells. A reported correlation linked neoantigen-specific CD4+ T cells to CD8+, macrophage and B cell function.

The method was immunoSEQ multiplex PCR; TCRdb's version includes in-frame clones alone and lacks a portion of them. Here the sample spans over 100,000 clones, over 80% being singletons. As to this clone: Its antigen is not identified.

Germline lookup yields CDR1 DFQATT and CDR2 SNEGSKA (reference sequence). The CDR3 covers 11 residues. Trimming left V 8 bases short and J 2 bases short, with 9 bases between. The chain uses TRBV20-1 and TRBJ1-2; the D is unclear. The receptor comes from a human donor with melanoma. Sequenced material: peripheral blood. CDR3 coding DNA: TGCAGTCGTCCATTGAACTATGGCTACACCTTC. Protein product: CSRPLNYGYTF.